These 32 T cell receptor beta chains were all obtained from the same sample, sequenced in a study of T cells in localized non-small cell lung cancer. TCRdb keeps only in-frame clones here, not all; method: immunoSEQ multiplex PCR. The sample yields about 2,700 clones, less than 20% seen once. This specimen consisted of lung tumor tissue, obtained before any cancer treatment. The receptors were gathered from a man aged 40 to 70 with stage I lung adenocarcinoma.

This clone appeared a few times. The chain carries TRBV11-3 and TRBJ2-2; 7 nucleotides align to TRBD2. Germline V gene data show CDR1 as SGHNT and CDR2 as YENEEA. The ends lost 8 bases at V and 6 bases at J; junction bases unmatched: 15. This CDR3 is 16 amino acids long. DNA of the CDR3: TGTGCCAGCCACGGAGCTTCGGCTACTAGCGCCGGGGAGCTGTTTTTT. Its protein product is CASHGASATSAGELFF.

V gene TRBV28 combines with J gene TRBJ2-1; D is possibly TRBD1 (6 bases). This CDR3 has 14 amino acids. Trimming left V 4 bases short and J 7 bases short, with 14 bases between. Germline V CDR1 and CDR2: MDHEN, SYDVKM. The CDR3, as DNA: TGTGCCAGCAGTTCCCCCAGGGGTGGGAATGAGCAGTTCTTC. It encodes CASSSPRGGNEQFF.

This clone has a handful of counts. J is TRBJ1-5 and V is TRBV28; 8 bases match TRBD1. Germline CDR1 MDHEN, CDR2 SYDVKM. The trim removed 3 bases at V and 8 bases at J, leaving 6 bases unmatched. The CDR3 covers 14 residues. The CDR3 region is CASSLFLQGEPQHF. As DNA, the CDR3 is TGTGCCAGCAGTTTGTTTCTACAGGGGGAGCCCCAGCATTTT.

This clone came up a few times. The chain links TRBV30 to TRBJ2-2; unclear D gene. The CDR3 has 13 residues. Trimming removed 3 bases at V and 0 bases at J, with 5 bases between. Germline V lookup: CDR1 GTSNPN, CDR2 SVGIG (reference sequence). The CDR3 reads CAWRVPNTGELFF. The CDR3 DNA is TGTGCCTGGAGGGTCCCGAACACCGGGGAGCTGTTTTTT.

This clone was seen ten or more times. The chain uses TRBV6-8 and TRBJ2-3; 11 bases are shared with TRBD2. Germline CDR1 MNHGY, CDR2 SAAAGT. J was trimmed by 3 bases and V by 6 bases; bases with no gene match: 8. The CDR3 spans 16 residues. CDR3 protein: CASSLSGRAQTDTQYF. The CDR3 DNA reads TGTGCCAGCAGCCTTAGCGGGAGGGCCCAGACAGATACGCAGTATTTT.

The chain employs TRBV6-8 and TRBJ2-7, with D possibly being TRBD1 (7 bases). Trimming shortened V by 5 bases and J by 2 bases, and 13 bases separated the two germline ends. Germline assignment: CDR1 MNHGY and CDR2 SAAAGT. This CDR3 spans 14 amino acids. The CDR3 spells CASSAGTAAYEQYV. CDR3 nucleotide sequence: TGTGCCAGCAGTGCGGGGACAGCAGCCTACGAGCAGTACGTC.

The chain employs TRBV6-8 and TRBJ1-1; no firm D call. Germline CDR1 reads MNHGY; CDR2 reads SAAAGT. The V end was cut by 8 bases, the J end by 0 bases, with 7 bases between. The CDR3 has 12 residues. CDR3 in amino acids: CASRILNTEAFF. CDR3 sequence (DNA): TGTGCCAGCCGCATTTTGAACACTGAAGCTTTCTTT.

This chain joins TRBV9 and TRBJ1-4; 8 nucleotides agree with TRBD1. The CDR3 contains 15 residues. CDR1 and CDR2 (germline): SGDLS, YYNGEE. With V trimmed by 4 bases and J by 8 bases, 10 bases remained unmatched. The CDR3 coding sequence is TGTGCCAGCAGCCGTGGGGCAGGGGGCTTCGAAAAACTGTTTTTT. Amino acids: CASSRGAGGFEKLFF.

The V and J genes are TRBV6-8 and TRBJ2-2; D uncertain. V dropped 6 bases and J dropped 5 bases, with 25 bases sitting between them. Germline V gives CDR1 MNHGY, CDR2 SAAAGT. The CDR3 contains 18 residues. In DNA form, the CDR3 reads TGTGCCAGCAGCCCCCTCCCGAGGCGCCTAAGTAAGACCGGGGAGCTGTTTTTT. Residues: CASSPLPRRLSKTGELFF.

Sample share makes this clone large. V usage is TRBV11-3 and J usage is TRBJ2-1; D possibly matches TRBD1 or TRBD2 (7 bases each). Trimming pared 4 bases from V and 14 bases from J, leaving 21 bases between. Germline V gene lookup returns CDR1 SGHNT and CDR2 YENEEA. This CDR3 is built from 14 residues. CDR3 protein: CASSSGTAPGGEFF. As DNA, the CDR3 is TGTGCCAGCAGCTCGGGGACAGCCCCAGGGGGGGAGTTCTTC.

This clone ranks as medium-sized. The chain couples TRBV28 to TRBJ1-2, with D possibly being TRBD1 (6 bases). The germline CDR1 and CDR2 sequences are MDHEN and SYDVKM. Trimming stripped 3 bases from V and 5 bases from J, with 22 bases between. The CDR3 totals 17 residues. CDR3 nucleotide sequence: TGTGCCAGCAGTTTCGCCAAAAGGACAGAGGATGGGTATGGCTACACCTTC. Translated: CASSFAKRTEDGYGYTF.

The genes are TRBV18 and TRBJ2-2, with 9 bases that match TRBD1. Losses at the gene ends were 1 base for V and 5 bases for J; bases not matched to a gene: 8. The CDR3 spans 17 residues. Germline CDR1 is KGHSH and CDR2 is LQKENI. CDR3 sequence reads: CASSPRNPGQGTGELFF. The DNA for the CDR3 is TGTGCCAGCTCACCACGGAATCCGGGACAGGGAACCGGGGAGCTGTTTTTT.

V is TRBV29-1 and J is TRBJ2-3, with 8 bases identical to TRBD2. Germline V CDR1 and CDR2: SQVTM, ANQGSEA. This CDR3 has 13 residues. V shed 7 bases and J 1 base; nucleotides not matched to a gene: 4. The CDR3, as DNA: TGCAGCGCCGAGACTAGCGGCACAGATACGCAGTATTTT. It specifies CSAETSGTDTQYF.

This clone is termed medium-sized. The V gene is TRBV6-8, the J gene TRBJ1-1; D is undetermined. V shed 0 bases and J shed 0 bases, with 5 bases lying between them. The length of the CDR3 is 14 residues. The V gene's germline CDR1 is MNHGY and CDR2 SAAAGT. The CDR3 region is CASSYSQMNTEAFF. The CDR3, as DNA: TGTGCCAGCAGTTACTCACAGATGAACACTGAAGCTTTCTTT.

This clone is medium-sized in the sample. The chain joins TRBV6-8 to TRBJ2-1; possible D gene TRBD1, 5 bases. This CDR3 is built from 12 residues. The V and J ends lost 8 bases and 6 bases respectively, with 11 bases between them. Germline V gene data show CDR1 as MNHGY and CDR2 as SAAAGT. CDR3 bases: TGTGCCAGCGGTGACAGTCTCAATGAGCAGTTCTTC. Protein: CASGDSLNEQFF.

This chain links TRBV19 with TRBJ2-3; 11 bases are shared with TRBD2. This CDR3 comprises 17 residues. CDR1 is LNHDA, CDR2 SQIVND, per germline (reference sequence). Losses at the gene ends were 3 bases for V and 5 bases for J; bases not matched to a gene: 10. This CDR3 is CASSMGGLAGRGDTQYF. The CDR3, as DNA: TGTGCCAGTAGTATGGGAGGACTAGCGGGCAGGGGAGATACGCAGTATTTT.

In its sample, this clone was seen many times. The chain joins TRBV11-3 to TRBJ2-5, with a tentative D call TRBD2 (6 bases). V was cut by 6 bases and J by 3 bases, with 20 bases left in between. CDR3 length: 16 residues. Germline lookup yields CDR1 SGHNT and CDR2 YENEEA. The DNA of the CDR3 is TGTGCCAGCAGTCGTCTCGGGACTGCCCGGGAAGAGACCCAGTACTTC. Its protein product is CASSRLGTAREETQYF.

This clone has just a few counts. V gene TRBV4-1 combines with J gene TRBJ2-3, with D possibly being TRBD2 (5 bases). The CDR3 sequence is 15 residues long. CDR1 MGHRA and CDR2 YSYEKL come from the germline V gene. Trimming pared 3 bases from V and 5 bases from J, leaving 15 bases between. The CDR3 DNA sequence: TGCGCCAGCAGCCATCTTGGGCCGGGGAAAGATACGCAGTATTTT. Amino acids: CASSHLGPGKDTQYF.

This clone showed up many times. The V and J genes are TRBV2 and TRBJ1-2; 7 bases fit TRBD1. The CDR3 loop spans 14 amino acids. The germline gives CDR1 SNHLY, CDR2 FYNNEI. J was trimmed by 5 bases and V by 6 bases; bases with no gene match: 9. Here the CDR3 reads CASSPNRGWYGYTF. The CDR3 DNA is TGTGCCAGCAGCCCCAACAGGGGATGGTATGGCTACACCTTC.

The sample holds one count of this clone. The chain recombines TRBV28 with TRBJ1-2; no firm D call. CDR1 MDHEN and CDR2 SYDVKM come from the germline V gene. The CDR3 has 13 amino acids. The V and J ends lost 3 bases and 8 bases respectively, with 13 bases between them. The CDR3 coding sequence is TGTGCCAGCAGTTTTTTAGGGAGCGGGGGCTACACCTTC. It encodes CASSFLGSGGYTF.

This clone is medium-sized by share. This chain joins TRBV25-1 and TRBJ1-5; weak D call: TRBD1 (6 bases). Germline loops: CDR1 MGHDK, CDR2 SYGVNS. The CDR3 consists of 16 residues. V was shortened by 2 bases and J by 1 base, with 12 bases between the two germline ends. The CDR3: CASSERGTGSNQPQHF. CDR3 in DNA: TGTGCCAGCAGTGAAAGGGGAACAGGGAGCAATCAGCCCCAGCATTTT.

In its sample, this clone is medium-sized (0.01 to 0.1%). The chain carries TRBV6-8 and TRBJ2-7; D gene ambiguous. CDR3 length: 15 amino acids. Deletions cut 3 bases from V and 3 bases from J, with 15 bases between. Germline V gene lookup returns CDR1 MNHGY and CDR2 SAAAGT. The CDR3 spells CASSYDTADIYEQYF. CDR3 coding DNA: TGTGCCAGCAGTTATGACACCGCGGATATCTACGAGCAGTACTTC.

This clone is medium-sized in the sample. The genes are TRBV11-3 and TRBJ2-1, with 15 positions matching TRBD2. The V gene's germline CDR1 is SGHNT and CDR2 YENEEA. V was clipped by 5 bases and J by 7 bases; unmatched bases: 6. CDR3 length: 16 residues. DNA of the CDR3: TGTGCCAGCAGCCCTAGGACTAGCGGGAGGGAGAATGAGCAGTTCTTC. Its protein is CASSPRTSGRENEQFF.

The J gene is TRBJ2-2, the V gene TRBV6-8; perhaps TRBD2 as D (6 bases). Germline lookup yields CDR1 MNHGY and CDR2 SAAAGT. The CDR3 sequence is 15 residues long. Trimming pared 7 bases from V and 4 bases from J, leaving 16 bases between. CDR3: CASTFGGGSTGELFF. Written as DNA, the CDR3 is TGTGCCAGCACCTTTGGGGGAGGCTCCACCGGGGAGCTGTTTTTT.

The chain joins TRBV15 to TRBJ2-7, with 10 bases fitting TRBD2. CDR1 and CDR2 from the germline V gene are LNHNV and YYDKDF (reference sequence). V lost 1 base and J lost 5; bases outside the gene matches: 5. This CDR3 region has 15 residues. The CDR3 DNA sequence: TGTGCCACCAGCAGAGCTAGCGGGAGTACCCACGAGCAGTACTTC. This sequence encodes CATSRASGSTHEQYF.

The chain joins TRBV7-6 to TRBJ1-1; a weak D match, TRBD1 (5 bases). CDR1 SGHVS and CDR2 FNYEAQ come from the germline V gene. V gave up 4 bases and J gave up 5 bases, with 14 bases separating them. This CDR3 comprises 14 residues. The CDR3, as DNA: TGTGCCAGCAGCTCTGGACTGGGGGAAACTGAAGCTTTCTTT. Translating it yields CASSSGLGETEAFF.

This clone was detected a few times. This chain connects TRBV6-8 to TRBJ2-1; no clear D. This CDR3 contains 12 residues. CDR1 is MNHGY, CDR2 SAAAGT, per germline. V was shortened by 5 bases and J by 10 bases, with 12 bases between the two germline ends. The CDR3 sequence: CASSDAPFEQFF. The CDR3 DNA follows: TGTGCCAGCAGTGATGCTCCATTCGAGCAGTTCTTC.

This clone was picked up a small number of times. This chain joins TRBV6-8 and TRBJ2-4, with 11 bases matching TRBD1. Looked up from germline, CDR1 is MNHGY and CDR2 is SAAAGT. With V trimmed by 4 bases and J by 7 bases, 0 bases remained unmatched. The CDR3 is 13 amino acids. CDR3 residues: CASSWDRGNIQYF. In nucleotides, the CDR3 is TGTGCCAGCAGTTGGGACAGGGGGAACATTCAGTACTTC.

This clone is large in the sample. The chain carries TRBV18 and TRBJ1-4, with a weak D call TRBD1 (5 bases). Trimming removed 6 bases at V and 2 bases at J, with 13 bases between. The CDR3 loop spans 15 amino acids. Looked up from germline, CDR1 is KGHSH and CDR2 is LQKENI. The CDR3 here is CASSRREGTNEKLFF. The CDR3 coding sequence is TGTGCCAGCTCCCGAAGGGAGGGGACTAATGAAAAACTGTTTTTT.

This chain joins TRBV9 and TRBJ2-7; possibly TRBD2 for D (6 bases). CDR3 length: 14 amino acids. CDR1 and CDR2 from the germline V gene are SGDLS and YYNGEE. V lost 3 bases and J lost 2, with 12 bases in between. The CDR3 is CASSGGIPAYEQYF. CDR3 DNA: TGTGCCAGCAGCGGCGGGATTCCAGCCTACGAGCAGTACTTC.

The gene calls are TRBV19 and TRBJ2-1, with D tentatively TRBD1 or TRBD2 (5 bases each). The CDR3 extends over 14 amino acids. V dropped 6 bases and J dropped 12 bases, with 21 bases sitting between them. Germline CDR1 is LNHDA and CDR2 is SQIVND (reference sequence). DNA of the CDR3: TGTGCCAGTAGAACGTCCGGGGCCCTCTTCGGGCAGTTCTTC. Translating gives CASRTSGALFGQFF.

The table lists this clone with a few counts. The V gene is TRBV28, the J gene TRBJ2-1; tentative D call: TRBD2 (5 bases). The ends were cut back, 5 bases at V and 5 bases at J, with 19 bases in the middle. Germline CDR1 MDHEN, CDR2 SYDVKM. The CDR3 spans 16 residues. The CDR3 region is CASSIRRGLGNNEQFF. The CDR3 DNA reads as TGTGCCAGCAGTATTCGGCGAGGGCTGGGTAACAATGAGCAGTTCTTC.